This TCR beta chain was obtained from a study of blood T cells in healthy people across ages. Study summary: Capturing about one barcoded beta molecule per two T cells was achieved by template switching. The study, taken as a whole, reports: Nothing was known about donor CMV status, and this possibly confounded expanded clonotype changes. When set beside aged donors, long-lived donors presented more naive CD4+ cells and higher diversity.

About this clonotype itself: Its antigen is unidentified.

Using a J-beta primer mix together with a sample-barcoded 5' primer, a second PCR was run for about 7 to 12 cycles. Each TCR beta cDNA got a 12-nucleotide random molecular identifier. TCRdb re-analysed the 5' RACE reads in MiXCR, keeping a single row per CDR3 protein. The sample lists 450,000 to 650,000 distinct CDR3 sequences, under 30% occurring once. The CDR3 sequence is 13 residues long. Trimming removed 9 bases from V and 6 bases from J; junction bases left unmatched: 9. These records were also assigned to another study, of T cells of mothers and their children.

Material for sequencing was blood. The receptor was isolated from a boy aged 5-17 years in good health. The chain recombines TRBV12-3 or TRBV12-4 with TRBJ1-2, with 8 bases matching TRBD1. The DNA for the CDR3 is TGTGCCAGTAGTGCACGGACAGGGAATGGCTACACCTTC. Protein product: CASSARTGNGYTF.